One and the same sample provided the 25 T cell receptor beta chains below, sequenced in a study of shared clonotypes between healthy human individuals. TCRdb keeps only in-frame clones here, not all; method: immunoSEQ multiplex PCR. The sample holds about 2.4 million clones, roughly 92% seen once. Specimen: naive CD4+ T cells sorted from blood. Described subset: CD45RA+ positively selected. These receptors were obtained from a man between 18 and 29 years old in good health.

The V and J genes are TRBV2 and TRBJ2-2; maybe TRBD1 (5 bases). CDR3 length: 16 amino acids. Trimming took 0 bases from V and 2 from J, leaving 10 bases between them. Germline assignment: CDR1 SNHLY and CDR2 FYNNEI. The CDR3 region is CASSEAGARNTGELFF. DNA of the CDR3: TGTGCCAGCAGTGAAGCAGGGGCGAGAAACACCGGGGAGCTGTTTTTT.

The rearrangement uses TRBV28 and TRBJ1-4, with 7 bases fitting TRBD1. J lost 0 bases, V lost 5 bases, and 6 bases had no gene match. The germline V gene encodes CDR1 MDHEN and CDR2 SYDVKM. The CDR3 contains 16 residues. CDR3 coding DNA: TGTGCCAGCAGTCTCCCGACAGGGCCAACTAATGAAAAACTGTTTTTT. Translation: CASSLPTGPTNEKLFF.

The genes are TRBV2 and TRBJ2-1, with D maybe TRBD2 (5 bases). The germline V gene has CDR1 SNHLY and CDR2 FYNNEI. CDR3 length equals 13 residues. Trimming removed 4 bases from V and 6 bases from J, with 10 bases in between. This CDR3 is CASSVRGSNEQFF. CDR3 DNA: TGTGCCAGCAGTGTGAGAGGGAGCAATGAGCAGTTCTTC. Full variable domain (missing parts from reference TRBV2 and TRBJ2-1): EPEVTQTPSHQVTQMGQEVILRCVPISNHLYFYWYRQILGQKVEFLVSFYNNEISEKSEIFDDQFSVERPDGSNFTLKIRSTKLEDSAMYFCASSVRGSNEQFFGPGTRLTVL.

V usage is TRBV5-1 and J usage is TRBJ2-1; the D is unclear. CDR1 and CDR2 (germline): SGHRS, YFSETQ. The CDR3 runs 14 residues. V gave up 0 bases and J gave up 7 bases, with 11 bases separating them. In nucleotides, the CDR3 is TGCGCCAGCAGCTTGGAACAGATCGGGAATGAGCAGTTCTTC. This encodes CASSLEQIGNEQFF.

On this clone: The sample carries other DNA sequences with the same CDR3. V is TRBV9 and J is TRBJ2-3; 11 bases line up with TRBD2. The germline V gene encodes CDR1 SGDLS and CDR2 YYNGEE. V lost 2 bases and J lost 3; bases outside the gene matches: 2. The CDR3 runs to 15 residues. This CDR3 reads CASSVTSGRTDTQYF. In nucleotides, the CDR3 is TGTGCCAGCAGCGTTACTAGCGGGAGAACAGATACGCAGTATTTT.

The chain links TRBV6-6 to TRBJ1-3; D may be TRBD1 (6 bases). The CDR3 loop spans 14 amino acids. Trimming cost V 10 bases and J 0 bases, with 13 bases left between them. The V gene's germline CDR1 is MNHNY and CDR2 SVGAGI (reference sequence). The CDR3 spells CATLTGGSGNTIYF. CDR3 sequence (DNA): TGTGCCACCCTGACAGGAGGCTCTGGAAACACCATATATTTT.

On this clone: This same CDR3 is encoded by further DNA sequences in the sample. The J gene is TRBJ1-4, the V gene TRBV10-3, with a possible D match to TRBD1 (6 bases). CDR1 is ENHRY, CDR2 SYGVKD, per germline. The CDR3 is 13 amino acids. V dropped 3 bases and J dropped 8 bases, with 10 bases sitting between them. This CDR3 reads CAISDGGEEKLFF. The CDR3 nucleotides are TGTGCCATCAGTGACGGGGGCGAGGAAAAACTGTTTTTT.

This clone was seen only once. CDR3 sequence: CASSLVPGSYQETQYF. CDR3 DNA: TGTGCCAGCAGCTTAGTCCCGGGGTCGTACCAAGAGACCCAGTACTTC. The chain recombines TRBV7-9 with TRBJ2-5, with D perhaps matching TRBD2 (5 bases). The CDR3 runs 16 residues. CDR1 is SEHNR, CDR2 FQNEAQ, per germline (reference sequence). Trimming cost V 1 base and J 0 bases, with 12 bases left between them. The variable domain in full, completed from reference TRBV7-9 and TRBJ2-5, reads DTGVSQNPRHKITKRGQNVTFRCDPISEHNRLYWYRQTLGQGPEFLTYFQNEAQLEKSRLLSDRFSAERPKGSFSTLEIQRTEQGDSAMYLCASSLVPGSYQETQYFGPGTRLLVL.

The chain joins TRBV30 to TRBJ2-1; D gene unclear. Trimming took 3 bases from V and 7 from J, leaving 7 bases between them. CDR3 size: 11 residues. Germline V gives CDR1 GTSNPN, CDR2 SVGIG (reference sequence). The CDR3 nucleotides are TGTGCCTGGAGGCAGAGGAATGAGCAGTTCTTC. This codes for CAWRQRNEQFF.

As regards this clone: The same CDR3 can be traced to other DNA sequences in this sample. This chain joins TRBV5-1 and TRBJ1-5; D unclear. Per germline, CDR1 SGHRS and CDR2 YFSETQ. The CDR3 is 14 amino acids. The ends were cut back, 4 bases at V and 4 bases at J, with 12 bases in the middle. This chain's CDR3 is CASSPGEGNQPQHF. CDR3 coding DNA: TGCGCCAGCAGCCCTGGGGAGGGTAATCAGCCCCAGCATTTT.

The gene calls are TRBV18 and TRBJ2-1; possibly TRBD2 for D (6 bases). The CDR3 spans 14 residues. Germline CDR1 KGHSH, CDR2 LQKENI. The V end was cut by 6 bases, the J end by 7 bases, with 16 bases between. CDR3 amino acids: CASSPVEGGNEQFF. CDR3 coding DNA: TGTGCCAGCTCCCCGGTGGAGGGCGGGAATGAGCAGTTCTTC.

The chain uses TRBV5-1 and TRBJ1-4; unclear D gene. The germline CDR1 and CDR2 sequences are SGHRS and YFSETQ. V lost 2 bases to trimming and J lost 4 bases, with 21 bases between them. CDR3 length equals 18 residues. Here the CDR3 DNA reads TGCGCCAGCAGCTTTCGTCAGAGGCAGGCAAAGGGTAATGAAAAACTGTTTTTT. As protein: CASSFRQRQAKGNEKLFF.

V and J are TRBV25-1 and TRBJ1-3; weak D call: TRBD1 (5 bases). This CDR3 spans 17 amino acids. V gave up 3 bases and J gave up 4 bases, with 19 bases separating them. Germline V gene lookup returns CDR1 MGHDK and CDR2 SYGVNS. Here the CDR3 reads CASSDPDQGMAGNTIYF. The CDR3 nucleotides read TGTGCCAGCAGTGATCCCGATCAGGGTATGGCAGGAAACACCATATATTTT.

This chain uses TRBV6-1 with TRBJ1-2; D unresolved. V dropped 4 bases and J dropped 0 bases, with 9 bases sitting between them. The CDR3 consists of 14 residues. Germline V lookup: CDR1 MNHNS, CDR2 SASEGT. The CDR3 loop reads CASSVERTNYGYTF. The CDR3 DNA follows: TGTGCCAGCAGTGTAGAAAGAACTAACTATGGCTACACCTTC.

This chain joins TRBV4-2 and TRBJ1-4; maybe TRBD1 (5 bases). The germline V gene has CDR1 LGHNA and CDR2 YNFKEQ. V lost 4 bases and J lost 8, with 17 bases in between. CDR3 length: 15 amino acids. The CDR3 DNA reads TGTGCCAGCAGCCGGGCCCAGGGAGCATTGGAAAAACTGTTTTTT. Protein sequence: CASSRAQGALEKLFF.

V and J are TRBV12-5 and TRBJ1-6; D unresolved. This CDR3 contains 13 residues. The V gene's germline CDR1 is LGHNT and CDR2 FRNRAP. The V and J ends lost 6 bases and 2 bases respectively, with 5 bases between them. The CDR3: CASGNPYNSPLHF. The CDR3 DNA is TGTGCTAGTGGCAATCCCTATAATTCACCCCTCCACTTT.

This chain links TRBV10-3 with TRBJ2-3, with no clear D. This CDR3 region has 13 residues. From germline, CDR1 is ENHRY and CDR2 SYGVKD. Deletions cut 6 bases from V and 4 bases from J, with 11 bases between. This chain's CDR3 is CAISLTTSDTQYF. DNA of the CDR3: TGTGCCATCAGCTTGACAACTTCAGATACGCAGTATTTT.

The chain employs TRBV29-1 and TRBJ2-3; a possible D gene is TRBD1 (5 bases). The CDR3 sequence is 13 residues long. Trimming pared 4 bases from V and 2 bases from J, leaving 10 bases between. Germline V gene sequence: CDR1 SQVTM, CDR2 ANQGSEA. The CDR3 DNA reads TGCAGCGTTGGCCCGGACACCACAGATACGCAGTATTTT. Protein sequence: CSVGPDTTDTQYF.

The J gene is TRBJ1-1, the V gene TRBV7-2, with D hard to call. Trimming removed 1 base from V and 0 bases from J, with 9 bases in between. The CDR3 has 15 amino acids. The germline V gene encodes CDR1 SGHTA and CDR2 FQGNSA. CDR3 region: CASSLGGPMNTEAFF. The CDR3 DNA sequence: TGTGCCAGCAGCTTAGGTGGGCCGATGAACACTGAAGCTTTCTTT.

The gene calls are TRBV10-2 and TRBJ1-1, with D possibly matching TRBD1 (6 bases). The CDR3 has 11 residues. Germline CDR1 WSHSY, CDR2 SAAADI. Trimming removed 6 bases from V and 7 bases from J, with 9 bases in between. The CDR3 DNA sequence: TGCGCCAGCAGGGGGGCAAGTGAAGCTTTCTTT. Its translation is CASRGASEAFF.

The J gene is TRBJ1-4, the V gene TRBV5-1; D perhaps matches TRBD1 (5 bases). There are 14 residues in the CDR3. Trimming removed 4 bases at V and 7 bases at J, with 14 bases between. Germline V gene sequence: CDR1 SGHRS, CDR2 YFSETQ. Here the CDR3 DNA reads TGCGCCAGCAGCCCTAGGGGATTCGGTGAAAAACTGTTTTTT. Translation gives CASSPRGFGEKLFF.

The J gene is TRBJ2-3, the V gene TRBV30; D remains ambiguous. This CDR3 comprises 13 residues. Germline-derived CDR1 and CDR2 are GTSNPN and SVGIG (reference sequence). Trimming removed 2 bases from V and 0 bases from J, with 6 bases in between. CDR3 in amino acids: CAWSTGSTDTQYF. The CDR3 nucleotides are TGTGCCTGGAGTACCGGGAGCACAGATACGCAGTATTTT.

This clone was counted only a few times. The CDR3: CASSLRSGIEAFF. The CDR3 DNA follows: TGTGCCAGCAGCCTACGAAGTGGTATTGAAGCTTTCTTT. V and J are TRBV11-2 and TRBJ1-1; no definite D call. V lost 5 bases and J 7 bases, leaving 14 bases between the germline ends. The germline V gene encodes CDR1 SGHAT and CDR2 FQNNGV. The CDR3 runs to 13 residues.

V is TRBV6-1 and J is TRBJ1-1; D ambiguous. V lost 1 base, J lost 1 base, and 13 bases lay in between. The CDR3 is 16 amino acids. Germline V lookup: CDR1 MNHNS, CDR2 SASEGT. The CDR3 loop is CASSEVSAGANTEAFF. The CDR3 DNA reads as TGTGCCAGCAGTGAAGTTTCGGCAGGAGCGAACACTGAAGCTTTCTTT.

This clone was recorded a few times. The chain recombines TRBV5-6 with TRBJ2-1; no clear D gene. The CDR3 is 14 amino acids. CDR1 SGHDT and CDR2 YYEEEE come from the germline V gene. Trimming took off 2 bases at V and 7 bases at J, with 13 bases between the two ends. Written as DNA, the CDR3 is TGTGCCAGCAGCTTCCCCGCGCGGATTAATGAGCAGTTCTTC. Residues: CASSFPARINEQFF.